This T cell receptor beta chain derives from a study of T cells in Graves' hyperthyroidism and ophthalmopathy (dated 2019 in TCRdb). With respect to the entire study: Peripheral blood samples were taken at initial diagnosis, before any treatment was given. The approximately 98 discovery patients were randomly divided into training and test sets at a 7:3 ratio. Thyroid tissue and blood T-cell repertoires from over 5 Graves' hyperthyroidism patients were also compared in the study. After sampling, hyperthyroidism patients received methimazole starting at 30 mg daily, and ophthalmopathy patients received high-dose intravenous methylprednisolone. The paper reports TCR Vbeta CDR3 sequencing of more than 120 peripheral blood samples: 43 ophthalmopathy, about 75 hyperthyroidism and around 17 progressor patients. TCR V-J signatures able to tell the groups apart were searched for in a discovery cohort of some 100 patients, of whom over 40 had Graves' ophthalmopathy and around 56 had stable Graves' hyperthyroidism. Whether ophthalmopathy could be predicted prospectively was tested in an independent validation cohort made up of 18 to 20 hyperthyroidism patients plus 17 patients who later progressed to ophthalmopathy. Overall study outcomes, separate from this receptor: Most expanded thyroid clonotypes (frequency above 0.001) were also detected in blood, a finding suggesting that blood repertoires may reflect thyroid immune responses. A model built on a 13 V-J signature distinguished ophthalmopathy from stable hyperthyroidism, reaching about 88% sensitivity and 81.08% specificity in cross-validation and 80%/75% in testing. No statistical method was used to fix the sample size in advance, and group allocation was not hidden from the investigators. During validation, the model predicted progression to ophthalmopathy a median of around 6 months ahead of onset, with around 70% sensitivity and under 85% specificity.

In the case of this clonotype: This receptor's antigen is unknown. Base qualities are not at hand, and no much larger clone is one base apart.

A patient counted as having stable Graves' hyperthyroidism if no progression to ophthalmopathy occurred over 18 months of follow-up. The hyperthyroidism patients were between 18 and 65 years old and newly diagnosed, with a disease duration of less than 2 months. Exclusion was applied to patients with uncontrolled infections, other autoimmune diseases, pregnancy or lactation. Diagnoses were based on clinical symptoms, serum thyroxine and TRAb, thyroid ultrasound and orbital computed tomography. PBMCs were isolated from 10 ml of fresh peripheral blood by Ficoll-Paque density gradient centrifugation. Total RNA was extracted with Trizol reagent, and quality was checked on an Agilent 2100 Bioanalyzer. The TCR beta CDR3 regions were amplified from RNA transcripts. The first round of RT-PCR for the TCR CDR3 was performed with the HTBI primer set and the Qiagen OneStep RT-PCR kit. Libraries were constructed in a second round of multiplex PCR, after which size selection and purification were performed. Paired-end sequencing of the libraries was performed with 100 bp reads on an Illumina HiSeq2000. In the original analysis: SOAPnuke was used to process the raw data, removing reads that contained adapters or uncalled bases, had a mean Phred below 15, or lacked an exact match to the constant primer or identifier. High-quality paired reads were merged with COPE v1.2.5, and unique nucleotide sequences were defined as clonotypes. MiTCR v1.1 was used to align the clonotypes against IMGT TRBV, TRBD and TRBJ reference segments. Analysis was restricted to V-J combinations with a frequency above 0.0001, which covered about 99% of repertoires. The TCS score was defined as the ratio of F50 (clonal expansion) to E x V (chaos), calculated using BLOSUM62-based TCRdist between CDR3 peptides within each V-J. Welch's t-statistics and random forest reduced 450 to 600 V-J features to 13, which were used in a naive Bayes classifier (R e1071). Starting from the raw public reads, TCRdb applied fastp trimming at Q25, assembled clones with MiXCR and retained in-frame beta chains. Every entry covers one CDR3 protein and lists the most common genes and DNA from its rows. The V and J calls were not made by the authors but by TCRdb's processing. This sample lists some 350,000 distinct CDR3 sequences; approximately 25% were detected once. The ten largest clones add up to roughly 70% of the sample.

The CDR3 has 15 amino acids, counting the end cysteine and phenylalanine. The CDR3 DNA has 45 bases and is translated from base 1. V and J are trimmed by 6 bases and 4 bases, and the gene matches miss 9 bases of the junction. Sequencing used blood. Rearrangement joined TRBV12-3 or TRBV12-4 to TRBJ2-1; TRBD2 lines up with 7 middle nucleotides. The sequence was obtained from a man in his forties or fifties with Graves' hyperthyroidism. The base sequence is TGTGCCAGCAGCCTCGGACTAGTGGGGTACAATGAGCAGTTCTTC. It is translated as CASSLGLVGYNEQFF.